This is a list of T cell receptor beta chains from one sample in a study of blood T cell repertoires in COVID-19. Assay used: immunoSEQ multiplex PCR; TCRdb lists only in-frame clones, some missing. Of around 80,000 clones listed, more than 65% are singletons. Material for sequencing was peripheral blood. These TCRs come from a man older than 75 with acute or convalescent COVID-19. CDR3s include the opening cysteine and the closing phenylalanine or tryptophan. D genes are given only for firm matches. Size values are once, few and many counts, or a class for expanded clones, and some rows have none.

>TRBJ1-5|.|TRBD1|TRBV19
TGTGCCAGTAGAGCCTCAGGGGGTGATAGCAATCAGCCCCAGCATTTT
CASRASGGDSNQPQHF
>TRBJ1-6|.|TRBD1|TRBV5-1
TGCGCCAGCAGCCTTGGACAGGGGGCAAGTAATTCACCCCTCCACTTT
CASSLGQGASNSPLHF
>TRBJ2-5|.|.|TRBV6-6
TGTGCCAGCAGTCGCGAAGGGTTTGGGGGGGCATCCCAAGAGACCCAGTACTTC
CASSREGFGGASQETQYF
>TRBJ2-3|.|TRBD1|TRBV19
TGTGCCAGTAGTCCCGTCACAGGGGTCAGTGATACGCAGTATTTT
CASSPVTGVSDTQYF
>TRBJ1-1|.|.|TRBV6-1
TGTGCCAGCAGTGACTTGGGGCAGAACACTGAAGCTTTCTTT
CASSDLGQNTEAFF
>TRBJ1-1|.|.|TRBV9
TGTGCCAGCAGCGTAGTCGGGGGATTCGCTGAAGCTTTCTTT
CASSVVGGFAEAFF
>TRBJ2-7|.|TRBD2|TRBV2
TGTGCCAGCACGAAGCGGGGGGTAGAGCAGTACTTC
CASTKRGVEQYF
>TRBJ2-7|.|.|TRBV6-5
TGTGCCAGCAACCCCCAGTGGACAAGTTACGAGCAGTACTTC
CASNPQWTSYEQYF
>TRBJ2-1|.|TRBD2|TRBV7-2
TGTGCCAGCAGCCCACCCGGGACTAGCGGGGGGGGGAATGAGCAGTTCTTC
CASSPPGTSGGGNEQFF
>TRBJ2-5|.|.|TRBV6-5
TGTGCCAGCAGTTACTCGCCCGTCGGGGAGACCCAGTACTTC
CASSYSPVGETQYF
>TRBJ2-1|.|.|TRBV5-1
TGCGCCAGCAGCTTGGATCGGGGGGCGCCGGTGGATGAGCAGTTCTTC
CASSLDRGAPVDEQFF
>TRBJ2-5|.|TRBD2|TRBV11-2
TGTGCCAGCAGCTTGGGACTAGCTCGGGGAGAGACCCAGTACTTC
CASSLGLARGETQYF
>TRBJ1-1|.|.|TRBV28
TGTGCCAGCAGCCCCTCAGGGTCGGGAGGGAACACTGAAGCTTTCTTT
CASSPSGSGGNTEAFF
>TRBJ1-3|.|.|TRBV9
TGTGCCAGCACCGCTGGCAGGGGTGGAAACACCATATATTTT
CASTAGRGGNTIYF
>TRBJ1-2|.|.|TRBV6-2/TRBV6-3
TGTGCCAGCAGTTACTATTTAGCGGCTGGCTACACCTTC
CASSYYLAAGYTF
>TRBJ2-2|.|TRBD1|TRBV7-3
TGTGCCAGCAGCCAGACAGGGCCCACCGGGGAGCTGTTTTTT
CASSQTGPTGELFF
>TRBJ1-1|.|.|TRBV7-7
TGTGCTAGCAGCGATGGACTAACTTTTGAAGCTTTCTTT
CASSDGLTFEAFF
>TRBJ1-1|once|.|TRBV5-1
TGCGCCAGCAGCTTGGCGCGAGACACTGAAGCTTTCTTT
CASSLARDTEAFF
>TRBJ1-2|medium-sized|.|TRBV12-3/TRBV12-4
TGTGCCAGCAGTTTGGGGGCGTATGGCTACACCTTC
CASSLGAYGYTF
>TRBJ1-2|few|.|TRBV7-2
TGTGCCAGCAGGTCTTTCCAGGGGCCTTATGGCTACACCTTC
CASRSFQGPYGYTF
>TRBJ1-2|once|TRBD1|TRBV19
TGTGCCAGTAGCCCCAGGGGGGAAACTGGCTACACCTTC
CASSPRGETGYTF
>TRBJ1-5|.|.|TRBV6-5
TGTGCCAGCAGTTCAGGCTATAGCAATCAGCCCCAGCATTTT
CASSSGYSNQPQHF
>TRBJ2-3|.|.|TRBV18
TGTGCCAGCTCACCAGGACTTGTGGATACGCAGTATTTT
CASSPGLVDTQYF
>TRBJ1-1|.|TRBD1|TRBV19
TGTGCCAGTAGTGACAGGGGCGGGGATGAAGCTTTCTTT
CASSDRGGDEAFF
>TRBJ1-3|.|.|TRBV3-1/TRBV3-2
TGTGCCAGCAGCCAAGCCGACGGGGCTGGAAACACCATATATTTT
CASSQADGAGNTIYF
>TRBJ2-7|.|TRBD1|TRBV6-6
TGTGCCAGCAGGCCTCAGGGGGTCAGCGAGCAGTACTTC
CASRPQGVSEQYF
>TRBJ2-7|.|TRBD2|TRBV7-3
TGTGCCAGCAGCTCCCTAGCGGGGGGCGGCGAGCAGTACTTC
CASSSLAGGGEQYF
>TRBJ1-1|once|TRBD1|TRBV11-2
TGTGCCAGCAGCTCCCGGACAGGGGGAACTGAAGCTTTCTTT
CASSSRTGGTEAFF
>TRBJ2-3|few|.|TRBV9
TGTGCCAGCAGCGTAGAATCTAGCCTAAACACAGATACGCAGTATTTT
CASSVESSLNTDTQYF
>TRBJ1-6|.|.|TRBV7-9
TGTGCCAGCAGCTCCACAGGGCTCTCACCCCTCCACTTT
CASSSTGLSPLHF
>TRBJ2-5|once|.|TRBV27
TGTGCCAGCAGTTTTTCGGGGGTACAAGAGACCCAGTACTTC
CASSFSGVQETQYF
>TRBJ2-2|.|.|TRBV5-6
TGTGCCAGCAGCTTGGTGACACAAGCCCTGGACACCGGGGAGCTGTTTTTT
CASSLVTQALDTGELFF
>TRBJ1-2|.|TRBD1|TRBV5-1
TGCGCCAGCAGCCTCCGGGACAGGGGGTATCAATTGGGGTATGGCTACACCTTC
CASSLRDRGYQLGYGYTF
>TRBJ1-5|.|.|TRBV6-1
TGTGCCAGCAGTGAAAGTTTCGTTGCGGGGGGCAATCAGCCCCAGCATTTT
CASSESFVAGGNQPQHF
>TRBJ1-1|.|.|TRBV7-9
TGTGCCAGCAGCTTAGGGCAGAGCGGTAACACTGAAGCTTTCTTT
CASSLGQSGNTEAFF
>TRBJ2-4|once|.|TRBV3-1/TRBV3-2
TGTGCCAGCAGCCAAGAATACGAGTGGGCCAAAAACATTCAGTACTTC
CASSQEYEWAKNIQYF
>TRBJ2-1|.|TRBD2|TRBV11-2
TGTGCCAGCAGTAAACGACTAGCGGGGGGCTATGAGCAGTTCTTC
CASSKRLAGGYEQFF
>TRBJ2-5|once|.|TRBV25-1
TGTGCCAGCAGTGAATACGGGACTGTCCAGTACTTC
CASSEYGTVQYF
>TRBJ2-3|.|.|TRBV5-1
TGCGCCAGCAGCTTGACCGGGACTCTGCAGTATTTT
CASSLTGTLQYF
>TRBJ2-1|.|TRBD2|TRBV6-1
TGTGCCAGCAGTGGGGCTCTAGCGGGGGGGTTCTACAATGAGCAGTTCTTC
CASSGALAGGFYNEQFF
>TRBJ2-5|.|TRBD2|TRBV27
TGTGCCAGCAGTCCCTCGGGGGGAAGGGAGACCCAGTACTTC
CASSPSGGRETQYF
>TRBJ1-3|.|.|TRBV11-2
TGTGCCAGCAACCCAATCAGGGGCCTTCGAAACACCATATATTTT
CASNPIRGLRNTIYF
>TRBJ1-2|.|.|TRBV2
TGTGCCAGCAGCCGTAGATATGGCTACACCTTC
CASSRRYGYTF
>TRBJ1-1|once|TRBD1|TRBV3-1/TRBV3-2
TGTGCCAGCAGCCGCTGGGACAGCCAGAACACTGAAGCTTTCTTT
CASSRWDSQNTEAFF
>TRBJ2-3|.|TRBD1|TRBV7-9
TGTGCCAGCAGCTTTGGACAGGGCACAGATACGCAGTATTTT
CASSFGQGTDTQYF
>TRBJ1-2|.|.|TRBV29-1
TGCAGCGTTGTCCCACTCTACTCTTCAACTAATGGCTACACCTTC
CSVVPLYSSTNGYTF
>TRBJ2-1|.|TRBD1|TRBV2
TGTGCCAGCAGTCCCGGACAGGACCTCTACAATGAGCAGTTCTTC
CASSPGQDLYNEQFF
>TRBJ2-7|.|.|TRBV7-6
TGTGCCAGCAGCTTTTTGGCAGGGGGGGAGCAGTACTTC
CASSFLAGGEQYF